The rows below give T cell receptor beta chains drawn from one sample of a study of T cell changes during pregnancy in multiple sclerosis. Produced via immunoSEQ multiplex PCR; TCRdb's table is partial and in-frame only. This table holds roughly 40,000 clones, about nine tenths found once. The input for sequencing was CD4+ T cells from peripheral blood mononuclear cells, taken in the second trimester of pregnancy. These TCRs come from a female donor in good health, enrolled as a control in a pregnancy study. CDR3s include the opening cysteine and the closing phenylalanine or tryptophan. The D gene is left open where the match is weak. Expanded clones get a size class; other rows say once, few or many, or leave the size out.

CDR3 DNA: TGTGCCAGCTCACCCAACGGTAGCGGAGAGACCCAGTACTTC; CDR3 protein: CASSPNGSGETQYF; J gene: TRBJ2-5; clone size: -; D gene: -; V gene: TRBV18
CDR3 DNA: TGTGCCAGCAGCTTAGGCCACAGGGGCCCCTATGGCTACACCTTC; CDR3 protein: CASSLGHRGPYGYTF; J gene: TRBJ1-2; clone size: -; D gene: TRBD1; V gene: TRBV7-2
CDR3 DNA: TGCGCCAGCAGAGCCCACTCTGGGGCCAACGTCCTGACTTTC; CDR3 protein: CASRAHSGANVLTF; J gene: TRBJ2-6; clone size: -; D gene: -; V gene: TRBV5-1
CDR3 DNA: TGTGCCCACAGGGACAGGGGGCTACGAAGGGACTATGGCTACACCTTC; CDR3 protein: CAHRDRGLRRDYGYTF; J gene: TRBJ1-2; clone size: few; D gene: TRBD1; V gene: TRBV28
CDR3 DNA: TGTGCCAGCAGTTCTGACTACCGCACACGGTCATGGGGATCCTACAATGAGCAGTTCTTC; CDR3 protein: CASSSDYRTRSWGSYNEQFF; J gene: TRBJ2-1; clone size: -; D gene: -; V gene: TRBV28
CDR3 DNA: TGTGCCAGCAGCTTCCCAGGTCCCGACGTACGACTAGCGGGAGGTCATGAGCAGTTCTTC; CDR3 protein: CASSFPGPDVRLAGGHEQFF; J gene: TRBJ2-1; clone size: once; D gene: TRBD2; V gene: TRBV7-3
CDR3 DNA: TGTGCCAGCAGCCTTATAGAAGGCACAGATACGCAGTATTTT; CDR3 protein: CASSLIEGTDTQYF; J gene: TRBJ2-3; clone size: -; D gene: -; V gene: TRBV28
CDR3 DNA: TGTGCCAGCAGCTGGGACAGTCTCACTGAAGCTTTCTTT; CDR3 protein: CASSWDSLTEAFF; J gene: TRBJ1-1; clone size: -; D gene: TRBD1; V gene: TRBV5-5
CDR3 DNA: TGTGCCAGCAGCGAAAACCAGGGGGTTAGGTTTTTT; CDR3 protein: CASSENQGVRFF; J gene: TRBJ1-4; clone size: -; D gene: TRBD1; V gene: TRBV2
CDR3 DNA: TGTGCCAGCAGCGTAACGACTAGCGGGAGACATGAGCAGTTCTTC; CDR3 protein: CASSVTTSGRHEQFF; J gene: TRBJ2-1; clone size: -; D gene: TRBD2; V gene: TRBV7-8
CDR3 DNA: TGTGCCAGCAGCCGAGGGGGTCGGCAGCCCCAGCATTTT; CDR3 protein: CASSRGGRQPQHF; J gene: TRBJ1-5; clone size: -; D gene: -; V gene: TRBV6-5
CDR3 DNA: TGTGCCAGTAGCCCCCGGGGGGCTCAGGGCTACAATGAGCAGTTCTTC; CDR3 protein: CASSPRGAQGYNEQFF; J gene: TRBJ2-1; clone size: -; D gene: -; V gene: TRBV19
CDR3 DNA: TGTGCCAGTAGTGCCCGGACAGGGAACGGCTACACCTTC; CDR3 protein: CASSARTGNGYTF; J gene: TRBJ1-2; clone size: -; D gene: TRBD1; V gene: TRBV19
CDR3 DNA: TGTGCCAGCAGCTTAGACTTGGGGGCAGACTACGAGCAGTACTTC; CDR3 protein: CASSLDLGADYEQYF; J gene: TRBJ2-7; clone size: -; D gene: -; V gene: TRBV11-2
CDR3 DNA: TGTGCCAGCAGCTTGTTTAGCGGGGGACAGTACGAGCAGTACTTC; CDR3 protein: CASSLFSGGQYEQYF; J gene: TRBJ2-7; clone size: once; D gene: TRBD2; V gene: TRBV5-5
CDR3 DNA: TGTGCCAGCAGTGCCCCGTCCGGGACAGGGACTTCCTATAATTCACCCCTCCACTTT; CDR3 protein: CASSAPSGTGTSYNSPLHF; J gene: TRBJ1-6; clone size: -; D gene: TRBD1; V gene: TRBV27
CDR3 DNA: TGTGCCAGCAGTTTGACAGGGCCCACCGGGGAGCTGTTTTTT; CDR3 protein: CASSLTGPTGELFF; J gene: TRBJ2-2; clone size: -; D gene: TRBD1; V gene: TRBV6-5
CDR3 DNA: TGCGCCAGCAGCCAAGTTACTAGCGGGAGAGTCGAGACCCAGTACTTC; CDR3 protein: CASSQVTSGRVETQYF; J gene: TRBJ2-5; clone size: few; D gene: TRBD2; V gene: TRBV4-1
CDR3 DNA: TGTGCCAGCAAAGGACAGTCGAACACTGAAGCTTTCTTT; CDR3 protein: CASKGQSNTEAFF; J gene: TRBJ1-1; clone size: -; D gene: -; V gene: TRBV2
CDR3 DNA: TGTGCCAGCAGCTCAGGGGGGCCGCCCTTCTTC; CDR3 protein: CASSSGGPPFF; J gene: TRBJ2-1; clone size: -; D gene: -; V gene: TRBV11-2
CDR3 DNA: TGTGCCAGCAAGCAAGTGGGACTAGCGGGAGACCTAGAGACCCAGTACTTC; CDR3 protein: CASKQVGLAGDLETQYF; J gene: TRBJ2-5; clone size: -; D gene: TRBD2; V gene: TRBV2
CDR3 DNA: TGTGCCAGAAGCTGGGGGACTAGCGGGGGTGTAAGGCCCTGGGCCAACGTCCTGACTTTC; CDR3 protein: CARSWGTSGGVRPWANVLTF; J gene: TRBJ2-6; clone size: -; D gene: -; V gene: TRBV7-5
CDR3 DNA: TGTGCCAGCAGCACTGACAGGGGTAACGAGCAGTACTTC; CDR3 protein: CASSTDRGNEQYF; J gene: TRBJ2-7; clone size: -; D gene: TRBD1; V gene: TRBV7-3
CDR3 DNA: TGTGCCAGCGGCGACGGACAGTCGATCGGGGAAAAACTGTTTTTT; CDR3 protein: CASGDGQSIGEKLFF; J gene: TRBJ1-4; clone size: -; D gene: -; V gene: TRBV18
CDR3 DNA: TGCGCCAGCAGCAATCCCAGGGGGCTCCAAGAGACCCAGTACTTC; CDR3 protein: CASSNPRGLQETQYF; J gene: TRBJ2-5; clone size: once; D gene: TRBD1; V gene: TRBV4-1
CDR3 DNA: TGTGCCACCAGCAGGGGGAGGGTCTGGAATAATTCACCCCTCCACTTT; CDR3 protein: CATSRGRVWNNSPLHF; J gene: TRBJ1-6; clone size: -; D gene: -; V gene: TRBV15
CDR3 DNA: TGTGCTAGCAGCCGCGACAGGGTCCCCGGGGAGCTGTTTTTT; CDR3 protein: CASSRDRVPGELFF; J gene: TRBJ2-2; clone size: -; D gene: TRBD1; V gene: TRBV7-7
CDR3 DNA: TGTGCCATCAGTGAGGACAGGGTGGGCACCGGGGAGCTGTTTTTT; CDR3 protein: CAISEDRVGTGELFF; J gene: TRBJ2-2; clone size: -; D gene: TRBD1; V gene: TRBV10-3
CDR3 DNA: TGTGCCAGCAGCTTGGTCGGGAATAGCAATCAGCCCCAGCATTTT; CDR3 protein: CASSLVGNSNQPQHF; J gene: TRBJ1-5; clone size: -; D gene: -; V gene: TRBV7-2
CDR3 DNA: TGTGCCTGGAAGTGGGGCGGCGCCCCTGGGACCGGGGAGCTGTTTTTT; CDR3 protein: CAWKWGGAPGTGELFF; J gene: TRBJ2-2; clone size: -; D gene: -; V gene: TRBV30
CDR3 DNA: TGCGCCAGCAGCGACGACAGGGGGACTGCCGATGGCTACACCTTC; CDR3 protein: CASSDDRGTADGYTF; J gene: TRBJ1-2; clone size: -; D gene: TRBD1; V gene: TRBV5-1
CDR3 DNA: TGTGCCACCTCGGGGGGTCGGGATACGCAGTATTTT; CDR3 protein: CATSGGRDTQYF; J gene: TRBJ2-3; clone size: -; D gene: TRBD2; V gene: TRBV6-6
CDR3 DNA: TGTGCCAGCAGCTCCGGACGTCTCCGGGACATTTACGAGCAGTACTTC; CDR3 protein: CASSSGRLRDIYEQYF; J gene: TRBJ2-7; clone size: -; D gene: -; V gene: TRBV7-9
CDR3 DNA: TGCGCCAGCAGCTCGACAGCAGCTAACTATGGCTACACCTTC; CDR3 protein: CASSSTAANYGYTF; J gene: TRBJ1-2; clone size: -; D gene: -; V gene: TRBV5-1
CDR3 DNA: TGTGCCAGCAGCGTAGCTACGGGGGGTGGAAACATTCAGTACTTC; CDR3 protein: CASSVATGGGNIQYF; J gene: TRBJ2-4; clone size: few; D gene: TRBD2; V gene: TRBV9
CDR3 DNA: TGTGCCATCACCTCGGAGGATCGGGACACCGGGGAGCTGTTTTTT; CDR3 protein: CAITSEDRDTGELFF; J gene: TRBJ2-2; clone size: -; D gene: -; V gene: TRBV10-3
CDR3 DNA: TGTGCCAGCAGCTACGGAGTTGGAGAGACCCAGTACTTC; CDR3 protein: CASSYGVGETQYF; J gene: TRBJ2-5; clone size: -; D gene: -; V gene: TRBV5-8
CDR3 DNA: TGTGCCAGCAGTGAGATCGGGGTGGGTACGGATACGCAGTATTTT; CDR3 protein: CASSEIGVGTDTQYF; J gene: TRBJ2-3; clone size: -; D gene: -; V gene: TRBV2
CDR3 DNA: TGTGCCAGCAGTAGACAGGGGGAGTTCTATGAGCAGTTCTTC; CDR3 protein: CASSRQGEFYEQFF; J gene: TRBJ2-1; clone size: -; D gene: TRBD1; V gene: TRBV6-1
CDR3 DNA: TGTGCCAGCAGCCAAGAGGACAGGGGGAAAGGCGAGCAGTACTTC; CDR3 protein: CASSQEDRGKGEQYF; J gene: TRBJ2-7; clone size: -; D gene: TRBD1; V gene: TRBV4-2
CDR3 DNA: TGTGCCAGCAGCGTAGGACTAGCTATAGATACGCAGTATTTT; CDR3 protein: CASSVGLAIDTQYF; J gene: TRBJ2-3; clone size: -; D gene: TRBD2; V gene: TRBV7-9
CDR3 DNA: TGTGCCATCAGTACCGGACAGGGGGCGCGGGGGAACACTGAAGCTTTCTTT; CDR3 protein: CAISTGQGARGNTEAFF; J gene: TRBJ1-1; clone size: -; D gene: TRBD1; V gene: TRBV10-3
CDR3 DNA: TGTGCCAGCAGCTTAGTTTATAGCCTGATGGGGACCCAGTACTTC; CDR3 protein: CASSLVYSLMGTQYF; J gene: TRBJ2-5; clone size: -; D gene: -; V gene: TRBV7-6